This TCR beta chain is drawn from a study of pediatric ulcerative colitis. Only in-frame clones appear in the TCRdb table, and some are missing; sequencing was by immunoSEQ multiplex PCR. The sample has about 37,000 clones, over 70% seen once. Turning to this clone: Other DNA sequences in this sample translate to the same CDR3.

Rectal tissue came from one to two pinch biopsies taken at colonoscopy. CDR3 size: 11 residues. Germline values: CDR1 SGHRS, CDR2 YFSETQ. With 5 bases removed from V and 5 bases from J, the gap between germline ends came to 4 bases. This chain links TRBV5-1 with TRBJ1-4; the D is unclear. The source is a boy aged 10-17 years with severe ulcerative colitis. The sequenced material came from gut tissue. The CDR3 reads CASRLNEKLFF. The CDR3 coding sequence is TGCGCCAGCAGATTGAATGAAAAACTGTTTTTT.